Included here is one T cell receptor (beta chain) sequence, with context. Its antigen remains unidentified. This PCR relied on a set of 60 Vbeta primers and 13 Jbeta primers. Sequencing used immunoSEQ multiplex PCR; TCRdb keeps in-frame clones, though not all of them. The sample has fewer than 250,000 clones; around 83% are singletons. The data derive from a study of cytomegalovirus exposure and HLA in healthy donors. Germline V lookup: CDR1 LNHNV, CDR2 YYDKDF (reference sequence). The CDR3 has 14 residues. The V end was cut by 1 base, the J end by 4 bases, with 10 bases between. Notes on the study in general: A likely sequencing artifact accounted for one observed cluster of highly shared sequence variants. A later analysis linked a missense variant in DCLRE1C to the trimming of TCR beta V and J genes. Rarity held for most TCR sequences, but there were some public TCRs that occurred in many donors. When analyzed later, the rates of TCR association showed variation by HLA locus, with DRB1 the most and HLA-C the fewest.

The sequence derives from a girl between 5 and 17 years old in good health and CMV-seronegative. The sample consisted of PBMCs. The J gene is TRBJ1-2, the V gene TRBV15; D not resolved. The CDR3 spells CATSRVEGGYGYTF. DNA of the CDR3: TGTGCCACCAGCAGAGTCGAGGGTGGCTATGGCTACACCTTC.